This TCR beta chain was captured by sequencing in a study of cytomegalovirus exposure and HLA in healthy donors. Study-level information: Roughly 170 million T cells yielded 90 million to 130 million unique TCR beta sequences in earlier analysis.

A note on this clone: Antigen specificity is unknown.

General study points: The study put 150 to 200 TCR beta chains on its list as cytomegalovirus-associated. Analysis was carried out at a later point, and it linked a missense DCLRE1C variant to TCR beta V- and J-gene trimming.

Trimming removed 0 bases from V and 11 bases from J, with 23 bases in between. This CDR3 spans 17 amino acids. Germline V gene lookup returns CDR1 GTSNPN and CDR2 SVGIG (reference sequence). 13 Jbeta primers and 60 Vbeta primers were used for the PCR. Only in-frame clones appear in the TCRdb table, and some are missing; sequencing was by immunoSEQ multiplex PCR. The sample totals about 200,000 clones. This rearrangement joins TRBV30 to TRBJ1-6; weak D call: TRBD1 (6 bases). This TCR was recovered from a man aged 30-40 years in good health and CMV-seronegative. Sequencing was carried out using PBMCs. CDR3 residues: CAWSVTGSSGSIAPLHF. In DNA, the CDR3 is TGTGCCTGGAGTGTTACAGGGTCGTCAGGGTCAATCGCACCCCTCCACTTT.